Described below is a single T cell receptor beta chain sequence and its context. These data originate in a study of blood T cell repertoires in COVID-19. Turning to the study itself: From T cells, B-cell-depleted T cells, or PBMCs came the material, which was cDNA or gDNA.

In the authors' methods: From reference gene primer amplification, estimates of nucleated cell counts were derived. The protocol was immunoSEQ multiplex PCR, while the TCRdb copy is restricted to in-frame clones and leaves out a portion. D and trimming were read from the DNA, whereas the V and J calls and clone size are those reported in that table. The sample yields tens of thousands of clones, 85% to 90% seen once. Germline V CDR1 and CDR2: SGHVS, FNYEAQ. With V trimmed by 5 bases and J by 5 bases, 6 bases remained unmatched. The CDR3 covers 14 residues. The chain employs TRBV7-6 and TRBJ1-1; 9 bases are shared with TRBD1. The sample was peripheral blood. The TCR was taken from a man older than 75 with acute or convalescent COVID-19. DNA of the CDR3: TGTGCCAGCAGCCAGGACAGGGGTTTAACTGAAGCTTTCTTT. It translates to CASSQDRGLTEAFF.